One and the same sample provided the 7 T cell receptor beta chains below, sequenced in a study of blood T cell repertoires in COVID-19. The protocol was immunoSEQ multiplex PCR, while the TCRdb copy is restricted to in-frame clones and leaves out a portion. The sample holds about 670,000 clones, 90% seen once. Sequenced input: peripheral blood. These receptors originate from a woman aged 18-35 years with acute or convalescent COVID-19.

V is TRBV27 and J is TRBJ2-7; weak D call: TRBD2 (6 bases). Germline assignment: CDR1 MNHEY and CDR2 SMNVEV (reference sequence). The V and J ends lost 0 bases and 5 bases respectively, with 8 bases between them. The CDR3 extends over 13 amino acids. The CDR3 DNA reads TGTGCCAGCAGTTTATCGGGGGGTCACGAGCAGTACTTC. It yields the protein CASSLSGGHEQYF.

The chain employs TRBV11-2 and TRBJ2-1; weak D call: TRBD2 (7 bases). V shed 5 bases and J shed 8 bases, with 19 bases lying between them. The V gene's germline CDR1 is SGHAT and CDR2 FQNNGV. This CDR3 contains 15 residues. The CDR3 loop is CASSPVGGGGYEQFF. The CDR3 nucleotides read TGTGCCAGCAGCCCAGTGGGGGGCGGGGGTTATGAGCAGTTCTTC.

V usage is TRBV5-1 and J usage is TRBJ2-2; D not resolved. V lost 4 bases, J lost 0 bases, and 7 bases lay in between. The length of the CDR3 is 14 residues. CDR1 SGHRS and CDR2 YFSETQ come from the germline V gene. In DNA form, the CDR3 reads TGCGCCAGCAGCATCGGAGCGAACACCGGGGAGCTGTTTTTT. Translation gives CASSIGANTGELFF.

V is TRBV6-6 and J is TRBJ1-6; 7 nucleotides match TRBD1. This CDR3 has 14 amino acids. V was pared by 9 bases and J by 8 bases, with 10 bases of the junction left unmatched. Germline CDR1 and CDR2: MNHNY and SVGAGI (reference sequence). The CDR3 region is CASLPGTAYSPLHF. CDR3 nucleotide sequence: TGTGCCAGTCTGCCCGGGACAGCGTATTCACCCCTCCACTTT.

V and J are TRBV2 and TRBJ1-4; maybe TRBD1 (5 bases). Germline CDR1 is SNHLY and CDR2 is FYNNEI. Trimming took off 7 bases at V and 3 bases at J, with 12 bases between the two ends. The CDR3 sequence is 14 residues long. Here the CDR3 DNA reads TGTGCCAGCAAAGGACATCCGGCTAATGAAAAACTGTTTTTT. Translating it yields CASKGHPANEKLFF.

The V and J genes are TRBV6-1 and TRBJ2-3; D perhaps matches TRBD2 (6 bases). The germline V gene has CDR1 MNHNS and CDR2 SASEGT. V lost 1 base and J lost 5, with 19 bases in between. This CDR3 is built from 17 residues. The CDR3 nucleotides read TGTGCCAGCAGTGAAGTGGCGAGGAGGGGCGGAGGAGATACGCAGTATTTT. It encodes CASSEVARRGGGDTQYF.

V usage is TRBV4-3 and J usage is TRBJ2-7; 7 bases fit TRBD1. Looked up from germline, CDR1 is LGHNA and CDR2 is YSLEER. CDR3 length: 15 residues. V lost 1 base and J lost 2; bases outside the gene matches: 5. CDR3 DNA sequence: TGCGCCAGCAGCCAAGGGCAGGGGGTCACCTACGAGCAGTACTTC. Its protein product is CASSQGQGVTYEQYF.